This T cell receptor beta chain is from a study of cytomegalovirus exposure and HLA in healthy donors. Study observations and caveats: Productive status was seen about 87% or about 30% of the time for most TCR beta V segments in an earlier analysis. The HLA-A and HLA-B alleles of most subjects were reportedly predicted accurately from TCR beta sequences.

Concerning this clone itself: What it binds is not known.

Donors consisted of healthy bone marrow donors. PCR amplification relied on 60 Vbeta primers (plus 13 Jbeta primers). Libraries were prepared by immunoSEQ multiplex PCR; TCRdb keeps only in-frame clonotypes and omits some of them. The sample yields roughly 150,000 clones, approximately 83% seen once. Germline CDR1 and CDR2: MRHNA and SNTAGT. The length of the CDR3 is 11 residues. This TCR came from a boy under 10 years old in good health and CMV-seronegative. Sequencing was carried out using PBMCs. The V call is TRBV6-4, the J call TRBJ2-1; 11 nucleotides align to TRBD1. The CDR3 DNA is TGTTCCCGGACAGGGGGCGATGAGCAGTTCTTC. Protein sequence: CSRTGGDEQFF.